This is a list of T cell receptor beta chains from one sample in a study of blood T cell repertoires in COVID-19. Profiling relied on immunoSEQ multiplex PCR, and the TCRdb table lists in-frame clones only, not all of them. The repertoire holds roughly 150,000 clones, roughly nine tenths seen once, with less than 6.5% in the top ten. The specimen was peripheral blood. The receptors stem from a human donor in a cohort sampled during active COVID-19. Each CDR3 is given with its conserved first and last residue. D genes are given only for firm matches. A row's size may be missing; if present it is once, few, many or a size class.

clone_size	d_call	v_call	j_call	cdr3_nt	cdr3_aa
.	.	TRBV27	TRBJ2-7	TGTGCCAGCAGTTTAACACTGGGCGTCCCTTACGAGCAGTACTTC	CASSLTLGVPYEQYF
.	.	TRBV30	TRBJ2-1	TGTGCCTGGGGGAGCGGGAATGAGCAGTTCTTC	CAWGSGNEQFF
once	TRBD2	TRBV6-5	TRBJ2-7	TGTGCCAGCAACCTGTATAGCGGGAGCAACTACGAGCAGTACTTC	CASNLYSGSNYEQYF
.	TRBD1	TRBV28	TRBJ2-2	TGTGCCAGCAGCTTGTTAGGTGCAGGGGGCACCGGGGAGCTGTTTTTT	CASSLLGAGGTGELFF
.	.	TRBV6-6	TRBJ2-7	TGTGCCAGCAGCCTCCCTGGGAGGGAGCAGTACTTC	CASSLPGREQYF
.	TRBD1	TRBV28	TRBJ2-7	TGTGCCAGCAGTTTATCCTCAGGGGGAGACGAGCAGTACTTC	CASSLSSGGDEQYF
.	TRBD1	TRBV27	TRBJ2-7	TGTGCCAGCAGTTTTAGGGGACAGGTAATCCGCGAGCAGTACTTC	CASSFRGQVIREQYF
.	.	TRBV30	TRBJ1-1	TGTGCCTGGAGCAGGGGAGTTTCGACTGAAGCTTTCTTT	CAWSRGVSTEAFF
once	TRBD2	TRBV19	TRBJ2-7	TGTGCCAGTAGTAAAACCGGGACTAGCGGTTCCTACGAGCAGTACTTC	CASSKTGTSGSYEQYF
.	.	TRBV5-1	TRBJ2-5	TGCGCCAGCAGCTTGGGAGGGCCACATGAAGAGACCCAGTACTTC	CASSLGGPHEETQYF
.	.	TRBV7-2	TRBJ2-7	TGTGCCAGCAGCAACTTCGGGCGGGACGAGCAGTACTTC	CASSNFGRDEQYF
once	.	TRBV9	TRBJ1-3	TGTGCCAGCAGCGTTAACGCGCCCGACTCTGGAAACACCATATATTTT	CASSVNAPDSGNTIYF
.	TRBD1	TRBV2	TRBJ1-2	TGTGCCAGCACTGACCTACGGACAGGGGGCTCTGGCTACACCTTC	CASTDLRTGGSGYTF
.	.	TRBV6-5	TRBJ1-3	TGTGCCAGCCACACAGGATCAGGAAACACCATATATTTT	CASHTGSGNTIYF
.	TRBD2	TRBV11-2	TRBJ2-1	TGTGCCAGCAGCTCCACGCTCGGAGCGGGCGGGGGTGCGTTCTTC	CASSSTLGAGGGAFF
.	TRBD2	TRBV25-1	TRBJ2-7	TGTGCCAGCAGTGACTCCGGGGGGAAGCTTTACGAGCAGTACTTC	CASSDSGGKLYEQYF
.	.	TRBV2	TRBJ2-7	TGTGCCAGCAGTGATGTCCAGTACGAGCAGTACTTC	CASSDVQYEQYF
few	TRBD1	TRBV19	TRBJ1-1	TGTGCCAGTAGTATAGCTTTGGGACAGGGTTCCACTGAAGCTTTCTTT	CASSIALGQGSTEAFF
.	.	TRBV20-1	TRBJ2-3	TGCAGTGGGCAGGGCACAGATACGCAGTATTTT	CSGQGTDTQYF
.	.	TRBV7-6	TRBJ2-3	TGTGCCAGCAGCTTCAGATCCAGTACGCAGTATTTT	CASSFRSSTQYF
.	.	TRBV7-8	TRBJ2-2	TGTGCCAGCAGCTTAGCGTTAGGGGGAACACCCGGGGAGCTGTTTTTT	CASSLALGGTPGELFF
.	.	TRBV27	TRBJ2-3	TGTGCCAGCAGTTTATATGGGGGCGCTTGGGATACGCAGTATTTT	CASSLYGGAWDTQYF
.	.	TRBV6-1	TRBJ2-5	TGTGCCAGCAGTGAAATTGGTCAGGGGACCCAGTACTTC	CASSEIGQGTQYF
.	.	TRBV27	TRBJ2-7	TGTGCCAGCAGTTTATCGGCCAGGGGTACCTACGAGCAGTACTTC	CASSLSARGTYEQYF
.	.	TRBV12-3/TRBV12-4	TRBJ1-2	TGTGCCAGCAGTTTAACAGGTGATGGCTACACCTTC	CASSLTGDGYTF
once	.	TRBV4-1	TRBJ2-7	TGCGCCAGCAGCCAACGCGGCCGTGCCTACGAGCAGTACTTC	CASSQRGRAYEQYF
.	.	TRBV12-3/TRBV12-4	TRBJ2-4	TGTGCCAGCACCTACAGGGCGGACATTCAGTACTTC	CASTYRADIQYF
.	TRBD2	TRBV10-3	TRBJ2-1	TGTGCCATCACCGGGACGAGAGGTGCGGGGGTATTCTACAATGAGCAGTTCTTC	CAITGTRGAGVFYNEQFF
.	.	TRBV9	TRBJ2-1	TGTGCCAGCAGCGTGCGCGGGGCACGGGATGAGCAGTTCTTC	CASSVRGARDEQFF
.	TRBD2	TRBV3-1/TRBV3-2	TRBJ2-1	TGTGCCAGCAGCCAAGATATTTTATCAGCGGGAGGTTACAATGAGCAGTTCTTC	CASSQDILSAGGYNEQFF
.	.	TRBV3-1/TRBV3-2	TRBJ2-7	TGTGCCAGCAGCCAACTTAGCGGAGCTTACGAGCAGTACTTC	CASSQLSGAYEQYF
few	.	TRBV19	TRBJ1-5	TGTGCCAGTAGCTGGAGGGTAGAAGGCAATCAGCCCCAGCATTTT	CASSWRVEGNQPQHF
.	TRBD1	TRBV5-8	TRBJ2-7	TGTGCCAGCAGACCCCCCGGGACAGGGGGCGAAGAGCAGTACTTC	CASRPPGTGGEEQYF
.	.	TRBV28	TRBJ2-1	TGTGCCAGCAGATCCCTCAGGGGAAGCTCCTACAATGAGCAGTTCTTC	CASRSLRGSSYNEQFF
.	TRBD1	TRBV2	TRBJ2-2	TGTGCCAGCAGGAAGGACAGGGGGCCGATCGGGGAGCTGTTTTTT	CASRKDRGPIGELFF
.	TRBD1	TRBV5-4	TRBJ1-2	TGTGCCAGCAGCCCCCCCCACTCGACAGGGGCTAACTATGGCTACACCTTC	CASSPPHSTGANYGYTF
.	.	TRBV9	TRBJ1-2	TGTGCCAGCAGCGTAGCTGAGAGCCCTAACTATGGCTACACCTTC	CASSVAESPNYGYTF
few	TRBD1	TRBV11-2	TRBJ2-7	TGTGCCAGCAGCTTAGGACGGACAGGGACCTACGAGCAGTACTTC	CASSLGRTGTYEQYF
.	TRBD1	TRBV9	TRBJ2-7	TGTGCCAGCAGCGTCGGGACAGGGAGGGAGCAGTACTTC	CASSVGTGREQYF
.	TRBD2	TRBV7-9	TRBJ2-5	TGTGCCAGCAGCTTAGGAATCCAGCGGGATCCTCAAGAGACCCAGTACTTC	CASSLGIQRDPQETQYF